This T cell receptor beta chain is from a study of a mutant IDH1 vaccine in newly diagnosed glioma. TCRdb keeps only in-frame clones here, not all; method: immunoSEQ multiplex PCR. The sample has some 33,000 clones; roughly 77% are singletons. Time point specified: week 35, safety follow-up. Each dose of the vaccine consisted of 300 ug of mutant IDH1 20-mer peptide, with topical imiquimod. Concerning this clone itself: Its antigen is not known.

Germline V lookup: CDR1 WSHSY, CDR2 SAAADI. The CDR3 spans 15 residues. Trimming removed 2 bases from V and 2 bases from J; junction bases left unmatched: 3. The genes are TRBV10-2 and TRBJ1-1, with 9 nucleotides matching TRBD1. The source material was PBMCs, sampled from a glioma patient whose treatment included an IDH1 peptide vaccine. The clonotype originates from a man aged 25-40 years with glioma. For the CDR3, the DNA is TGCGCCAGCAGTGAGGGGACAGGGATCAACACTGAAGCTTTCTTT. Protein sequence: CASSEGTGINTEAFF.